This T cell receptor (beta chain) was obtained from a study of lung T cells in sarcoidosis with Löfgren's syndrome. Study results and limitations: TRBV2 was the preferred pairing partner of TRAV12-1, with similar CDR3s. TRAV12-1 and TRBV2 were reportedly most expanded in Löfgren's patients.

CDR3 length equals 16 residues. Trimming removed 5 bases from V and 6 bases from J; junction bases left unmatched: 8. Looked up from germline, CDR1 is MNHEY and CDR2 is SMNVEV (reference sequence). TCRdb reanalysed the reads using MiXCR and keeps one entry per CDR3 protein. Here the sample spans 15,000 to 20,000 distinct CDR3 sequences, about 20% being singletons. The sample holds many counts of this clonotype. Its target is not known. The chain employs TRBV27 and TRBJ1-6, with 9 positions matching TRBD1. Sequencing input: CD4+ T cells from PBMCs. This receptor was obtained from a human donor with sarcoidosis (Löfgren's syndrome or another form), or a control subject (not recorded which). The CDR3, as DNA: TGTGCCAGCAGTGGCGTGGGACAGGGTCCTAATTCACCCCTCCACTTT. Amino acids: CASSGVGQGPNSPLHF.